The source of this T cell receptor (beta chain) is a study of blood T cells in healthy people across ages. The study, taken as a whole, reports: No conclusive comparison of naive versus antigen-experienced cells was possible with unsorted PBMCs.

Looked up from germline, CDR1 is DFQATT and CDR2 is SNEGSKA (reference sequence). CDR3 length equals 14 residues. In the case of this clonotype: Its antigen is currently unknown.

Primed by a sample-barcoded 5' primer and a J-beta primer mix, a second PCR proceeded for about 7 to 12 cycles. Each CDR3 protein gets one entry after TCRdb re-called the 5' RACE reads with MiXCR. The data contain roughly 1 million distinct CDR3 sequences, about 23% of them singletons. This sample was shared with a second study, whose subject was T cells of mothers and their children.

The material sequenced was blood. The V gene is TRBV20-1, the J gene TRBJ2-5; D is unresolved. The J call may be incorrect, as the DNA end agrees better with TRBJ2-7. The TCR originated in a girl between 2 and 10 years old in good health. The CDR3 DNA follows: TGCAGTGCTCAGTCTCTACTTCGCTCCTACGAGCAGTACTTC. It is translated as CSAQSLLRSYEQYF.